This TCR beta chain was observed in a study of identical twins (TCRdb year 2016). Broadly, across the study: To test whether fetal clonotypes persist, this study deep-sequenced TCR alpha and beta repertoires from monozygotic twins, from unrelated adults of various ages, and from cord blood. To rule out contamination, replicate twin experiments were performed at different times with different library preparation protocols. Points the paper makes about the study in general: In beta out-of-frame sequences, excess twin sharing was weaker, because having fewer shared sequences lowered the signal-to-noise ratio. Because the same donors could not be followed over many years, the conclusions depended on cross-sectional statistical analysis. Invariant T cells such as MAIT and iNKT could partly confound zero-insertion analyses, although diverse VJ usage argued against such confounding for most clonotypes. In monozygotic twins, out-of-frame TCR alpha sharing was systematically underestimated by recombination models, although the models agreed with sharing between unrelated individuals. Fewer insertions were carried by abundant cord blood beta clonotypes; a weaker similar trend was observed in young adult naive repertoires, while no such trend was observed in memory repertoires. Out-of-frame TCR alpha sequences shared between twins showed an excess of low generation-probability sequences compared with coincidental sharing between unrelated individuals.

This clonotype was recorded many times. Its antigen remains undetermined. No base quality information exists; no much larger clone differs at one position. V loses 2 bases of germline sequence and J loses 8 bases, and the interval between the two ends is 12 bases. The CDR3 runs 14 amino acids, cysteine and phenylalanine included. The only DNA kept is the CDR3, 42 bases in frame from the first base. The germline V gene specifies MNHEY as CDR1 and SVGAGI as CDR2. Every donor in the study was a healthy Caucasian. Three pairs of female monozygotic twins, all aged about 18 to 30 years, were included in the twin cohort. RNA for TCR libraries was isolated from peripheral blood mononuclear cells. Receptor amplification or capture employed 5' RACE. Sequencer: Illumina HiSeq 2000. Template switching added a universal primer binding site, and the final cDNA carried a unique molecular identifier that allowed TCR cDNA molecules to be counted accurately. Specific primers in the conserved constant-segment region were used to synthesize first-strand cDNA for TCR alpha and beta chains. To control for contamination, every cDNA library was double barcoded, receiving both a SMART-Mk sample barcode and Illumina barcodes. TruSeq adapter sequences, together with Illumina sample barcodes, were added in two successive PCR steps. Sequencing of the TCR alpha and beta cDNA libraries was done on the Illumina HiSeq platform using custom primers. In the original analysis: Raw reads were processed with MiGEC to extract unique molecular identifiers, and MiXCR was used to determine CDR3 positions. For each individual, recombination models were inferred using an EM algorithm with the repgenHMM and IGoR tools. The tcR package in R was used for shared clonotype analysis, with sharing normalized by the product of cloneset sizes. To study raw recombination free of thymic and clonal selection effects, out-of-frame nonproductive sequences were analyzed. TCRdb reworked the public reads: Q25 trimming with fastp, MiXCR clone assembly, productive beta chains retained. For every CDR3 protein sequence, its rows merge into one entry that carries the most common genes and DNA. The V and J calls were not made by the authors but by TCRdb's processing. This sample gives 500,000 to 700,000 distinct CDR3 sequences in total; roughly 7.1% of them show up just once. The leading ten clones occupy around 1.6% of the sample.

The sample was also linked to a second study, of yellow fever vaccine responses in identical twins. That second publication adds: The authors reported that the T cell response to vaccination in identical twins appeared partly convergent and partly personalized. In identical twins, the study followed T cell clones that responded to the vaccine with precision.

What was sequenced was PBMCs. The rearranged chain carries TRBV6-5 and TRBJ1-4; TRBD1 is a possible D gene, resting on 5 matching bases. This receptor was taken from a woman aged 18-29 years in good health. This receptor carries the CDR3 CASSYGAGGEKLFF. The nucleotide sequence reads TGTGCCAGCAGTTACGGGGCAGGTGGGGAAAAACTGTTTTTT.